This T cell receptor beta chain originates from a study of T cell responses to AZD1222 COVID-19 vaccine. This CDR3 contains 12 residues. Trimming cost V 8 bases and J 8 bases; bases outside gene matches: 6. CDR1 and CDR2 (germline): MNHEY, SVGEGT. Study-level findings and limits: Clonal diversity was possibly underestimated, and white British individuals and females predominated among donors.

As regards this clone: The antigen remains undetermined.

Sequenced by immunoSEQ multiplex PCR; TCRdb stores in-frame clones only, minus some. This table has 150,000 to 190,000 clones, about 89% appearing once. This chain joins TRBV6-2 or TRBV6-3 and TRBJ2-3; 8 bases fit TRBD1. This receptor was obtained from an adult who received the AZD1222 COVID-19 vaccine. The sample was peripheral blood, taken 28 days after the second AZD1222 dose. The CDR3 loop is CASGQGAVTQYF. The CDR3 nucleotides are TGTGCCAGCGGCCAGGGGGCAGTTACGCAGTATTTT.